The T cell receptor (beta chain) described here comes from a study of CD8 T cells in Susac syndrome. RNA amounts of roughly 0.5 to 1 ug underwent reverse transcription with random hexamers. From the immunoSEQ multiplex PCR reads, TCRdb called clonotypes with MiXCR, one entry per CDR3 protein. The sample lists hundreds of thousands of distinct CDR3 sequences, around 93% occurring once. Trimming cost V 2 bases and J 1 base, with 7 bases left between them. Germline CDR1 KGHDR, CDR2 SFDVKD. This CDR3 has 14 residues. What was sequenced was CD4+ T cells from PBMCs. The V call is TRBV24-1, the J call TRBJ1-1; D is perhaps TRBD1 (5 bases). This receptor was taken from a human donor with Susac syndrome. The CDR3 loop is CATSDSTGNTEAFF. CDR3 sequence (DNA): TGTGCCACCAGTGATTCTACAGGGAACACTGAAGCTTTCTTT.